This is a list of T cell receptor beta chains from one sample in a study of T cell responses to AZD1222 COVID-19 vaccine. TCRdb's table, derived via immunoSEQ multiplex PCR, lists solely in-frame clones and lacks some. There are about 130,000 clones in the sample; around 93% occur only once, and approximately 9% lies in the top ten. The specimen comprised peripheral blood, sampled on day 0 of AZD1222 vaccination. The source of these receptors is an adult in good health. CDR3s include the opening cysteine and the closing phenylalanine or tryptophan. The order of the fields is J gene, V gene, D gene, clone size, CDR3 DNA, CDR3 protein. A D gene is named only where the DNA matches it firmly. Where a row states a size, it is once, few, many or the class of an expanded clone; other rows omit it.

j_call: TRBJ1-1; v_call: TRBV28; d_call: -; clone_size: -; cdr3_nt: TGTGCCAGCAGTTCGAACCTGAACACTGAAGCTTTCTTT; cdr3_aa: CASSSNLNTEAFF
j_call: TRBJ1-2; v_call: TRBV28; d_call: -; clone_size: -; cdr3_nt: TGTGCCAGCTTTAACTATGGCTACACCTTC; cdr3_aa: CASFNYGYTF
j_call: TRBJ2-2; v_call: TRBV6-5; d_call: -; clone_size: -; cdr3_nt: TGTGCCAGCAGTTCACAGGGAACCGGGGAGCTGTTTTTT; cdr3_aa: CASSSQGTGELFF
j_call: TRBJ1-2; v_call: TRBV29-1; d_call: -; clone_size: -; cdr3_nt: TGCAGCGTTTACCCGACCGCAATCTATGGCTACACCTTC; cdr3_aa: CSVYPTAIYGYTF
j_call: TRBJ1-1; v_call: TRBV4-3; d_call: -; clone_size: once; cdr3_nt: TGCGCCAGCAGCCAAGAAGCCATACGGACTGAAGCTTTCTTT; cdr3_aa: CASSQEAIRTEAFF
j_call: TRBJ2-7; v_call: TRBV6-5; d_call: TRBD1; clone_size: -; cdr3_nt: TGCGCCAGCAGTCCGGGACAGGGGAGGAACGAGCAGTACTTC; cdr3_aa: CASSPGQGRNEQYF
j_call: TRBJ2-1; v_call: TRBV7-9; d_call: -; clone_size: -; cdr3_nt: TGTGCCAGCAGCTTAGGGGACCTTTACAATGAGCAGTTCTTC; cdr3_aa: CASSLGDLYNEQFF
j_call: TRBJ1-2; v_call: TRBV4-1; d_call: -; clone_size: -; cdr3_nt: TGCGCCAGCAGCCCAGTGGGGGGCCTCTATGGCTACACCTTC; cdr3_aa: CASSPVGGLYGYTF
j_call: TRBJ1-1; v_call: TRBV7-2; d_call: -; clone_size: -; cdr3_nt: TGTGCCAGCAGCTTAGAAGGGTGGTTGGAGAACACTGAAGCTTTCTTT; cdr3_aa: CASSLEGWLENTEAFF
j_call: TRBJ1-2; v_call: TRBV12-3/TRBV12-4; d_call: -; clone_size: -; cdr3_nt: TGTGCCAGCAGTTTTCGAATGGGATATGGCTACACCTTC; cdr3_aa: CASSFRMGYGYTF
j_call: TRBJ2-1; v_call: TRBV29-1; d_call: TRBD2; clone_size: -; cdr3_nt: TGCAGCGTCTCAGGGTCGCGGGGGACGTCGGAGCAGTTCTTC; cdr3_aa: CSVSGSRGTSEQFF
j_call: TRBJ2-7; v_call: TRBV19; d_call: -; clone_size: -; cdr3_nt: TGTGCCAGTAGTACTCTACAGGGTTACGAGCAGTACTTC; cdr3_aa: CASSTLQGYEQYF
j_call: TRBJ1-6; v_call: TRBV27; d_call: TRBD1; clone_size: -; cdr3_nt: TGTGCCAGCAATAACAGGGGGTTTAATTCACCCCTCCACTTT; cdr3_aa: CASNNRGFNSPLHF
j_call: TRBJ2-2; v_call: TRBV24-1; d_call: -; clone_size: once; cdr3_nt: TGTGCCACCAGTGATTTGGGCCAGGGCACCGGGGAGCTGTTTTTT; cdr3_aa: CATSDLGQGTGELFF
j_call: TRBJ1-1; v_call: TRBV29-1; d_call: TRBD1; clone_size: once; cdr3_nt: TGCAGCGTTGCCGCGACAGGGGCAGGTGAAGCTTTCTTT; cdr3_aa: CSVAATGAGEAFF
j_call: TRBJ1-6; v_call: TRBV6-2/TRBV6-3; d_call: TRBD1; clone_size: -; cdr3_nt: TGTGCCAGCAGTTACTCGCAGGGGGCCAGTAATTCACCCCTCCACTTT; cdr3_aa: CASSYSQGASNSPLHF
j_call: TRBJ2-1; v_call: TRBV12-3/TRBV12-4; d_call: -; clone_size: -; cdr3_nt: TGTGCCAGCAGTTTAGCCTACTACAATGAGCAGTTCTTC; cdr3_aa: CASSLAYYNEQFF
j_call: TRBJ2-7; v_call: TRBV29-1; d_call: -; clone_size: -; cdr3_nt: TGCAGCGTTGTCTGGCCGGGGCCCGGATACGAGCAGTACTTC; cdr3_aa: CSVVWPGPGYEQYF
j_call: TRBJ1-1; v_call: TRBV19; d_call: TRBD1; clone_size: -; cdr3_nt: TGTGCCAGTAGTATAGGGTTATTGACAGGGATGAACACTGAAGCTTTCTTT; cdr3_aa: CASSIGLLTGMNTEAFF
j_call: TRBJ1-5; v_call: TRBV10-3; d_call: -; clone_size: once; cdr3_nt: TGTGCCATCAGTGCGGGATTAGAAGGCAATCAGCCCCAGCATTTT; cdr3_aa: CAISAGLEGNQPQHF
j_call: TRBJ1-2; v_call: TRBV5-5; d_call: -; clone_size: -; cdr3_nt: TGTGCCAGCAGCCCGGGACAAATGCGGTCGAGGGGCTACACCTTC; cdr3_aa: CASSPGQMRSRGYTF
j_call: TRBJ2-1; v_call: TRBV19; d_call: -; clone_size: -; cdr3_nt: TGTGCCAGTAGCCTAAATGAAAAGGGGGAGCAGTTCTTC; cdr3_aa: CASSLNEKGEQFF
j_call: TRBJ1-2; v_call: TRBV18; d_call: -; clone_size: -; cdr3_nt: TGTGCCAGCTCACCATTAGGGAGTCAACCCTATGGCTACACCTTC; cdr3_aa: CASSPLGSQPYGYTF
j_call: TRBJ1-1; v_call: TRBV4-1; d_call: -; clone_size: once; cdr3_nt: TGCGCCAGCAGCCCGGAAGAGCTCATGAACACTGAAGCTTTCTTT; cdr3_aa: CASSPEELMNTEAFF
j_call: TRBJ2-7; v_call: TRBV6-5; d_call: TRBD2; clone_size: -; cdr3_nt: TGTGCCAGCAGTTATCGAGCGGGGGTATCCGAGCAGTACTTC; cdr3_aa: CASSYRAGVSEQYF
j_call: TRBJ2-5; v_call: TRBV30; d_call: -; clone_size: -; cdr3_nt: TGTGCCTGGAGTGCCCCCGCGGAGACCCAGTACTTC; cdr3_aa: CAWSAPAETQYF
j_call: TRBJ1-2; v_call: TRBV18; d_call: TRBD1; clone_size: -; cdr3_nt: TGTGCCAGCTCACAGTACAGGGACAGGGGCCTCTATGGCTACACCTTC; cdr3_aa: CASSQYRDRGLYGYTF
j_call: TRBJ2-1; v_call: TRBV10-3; d_call: -; clone_size: -; cdr3_nt: TGTGCCATCGGAGGGGGCAATGAGCAGTTCTTC; cdr3_aa: CAIGGGNEQFF
j_call: TRBJ1-5; v_call: TRBV4-2; d_call: -; clone_size: -; cdr3_nt: TGTGCCAGCAGCCACGAGACAGCCAATCAGCCCCAGCATTTT; cdr3_aa: CASSHETANQPQHF
j_call: TRBJ2-4; v_call: TRBV5-4; d_call: -; clone_size: -; cdr3_nt: TGTGCCAGCAGGTCCATGGGAGCCAAAAACATTCAGTACTTC; cdr3_aa: CASRSMGAKNIQYF
j_call: TRBJ1-1; v_call: TRBV19; d_call: -; clone_size: -; cdr3_nt: TGTGCCAGTAGTATTACAGGTGGAGCTTTCTTT; cdr3_aa: CASSITGGAFF
j_call: TRBJ1-5; v_call: TRBV5-5; d_call: -; clone_size: -; cdr3_nt: TGTGCCAGCAGCTTTGGACAGATCAATCAGCCCCAGCATTTT; cdr3_aa: CASSFGQINQPQHF
j_call: TRBJ2-5; v_call: TRBV2; d_call: -; clone_size: -; cdr3_nt: TGTGCCAGCAGGGGAGATGAGGGAGGGACCCAGTACTTC; cdr3_aa: CASRGDEGGTQYF
j_call: TRBJ1-1; v_call: TRBV20-1; d_call: -; clone_size: -; cdr3_nt: TGCAGTGCTAGTGGAGAGGCGGGAAACACTGAAGCTTTCTTT; cdr3_aa: CSASGEAGNTEAFF
j_call: TRBJ2-3; v_call: TRBV15; d_call: TRBD1; clone_size: -; cdr3_nt: TGTGCCACCAGCACCAAGGACAGGATCACAGATACGCAGTATTTT; cdr3_aa: CATSTKDRITDTQYF
j_call: TRBJ2-3; v_call: TRBV11-2; d_call: -; clone_size: few; cdr3_nt: TGTGCCAGCAGCTTGGGGGCCTTGGTGGGCGGCACAGATACGCAGTATTTT; cdr3_aa: CASSLGALVGGTDTQYF
j_call: TRBJ1-2; v_call: TRBV24-1; d_call: -; clone_size: -; cdr3_nt: TGTGCCACCAGTGATTCAAATCCGATAAGCCCCAGCTATGGCTACACCTTC; cdr3_aa: CATSDSNPISPSYGYTF
j_call: TRBJ2-1; v_call: TRBV6-5; d_call: -; clone_size: -; cdr3_nt: TGTGCCAGCAGGGAGGGGGGAGGCGGGAACAATGAGCAGTTCTTC; cdr3_aa: CASREGGGGNNEQFF
j_call: TRBJ1-1; v_call: TRBV6-5; d_call: -; clone_size: -; cdr3_nt: TGTGCCAGCAGCCCCACGACAGAGGATACTGAAGCTTTCTTT; cdr3_aa: CASSPTTEDTEAFF
j_call: TRBJ2-7; v_call: TRBV7-9; d_call: -; clone_size: -; cdr3_nt: TGTGCCAGCAGCTCCTCTATCAAAGGGTCTGGGTACGAGCAGTACTTC; cdr3_aa: CASSSSIKGSGYEQYF
j_call: TRBJ1-4; v_call: TRBV5-1; d_call: -; clone_size: -; cdr3_nt: TGCGCCAGCAGCTTGGCGGGGGGGAGAAGTCTCGGAAAACTGTTTTTT; cdr3_aa: CASSLAGGRSLGKLFF
j_call: TRBJ1-1; v_call: TRBV19; d_call: -; clone_size: -; cdr3_nt: TGTGCCAGTACTGGCGTTATATGGGGGGTCACTGAAGCTTTCTTT; cdr3_aa: CASTGVIWGVTEAFF
j_call: TRBJ2-1; v_call: TRBV7-8; d_call: -; clone_size: -; cdr3_nt: TGTGCCAGCAGCTTAGTGGCGGGCAGCGTTTACAATGAGCAGTTCTTC; cdr3_aa: CASSLVAGSVYNEQFF
j_call: TRBJ1-3; v_call: TRBV13; d_call: -; clone_size: -; cdr3_nt: TGTGCCAGCAGCTTAGCGGCAGGAAACACCATATATTTT; cdr3_aa: CASSLAAGNTIYF
j_call: TRBJ2-7; v_call: TRBV11-3; d_call: -; clone_size: once; cdr3_nt: TGTGCCAGCAGCAGAGACTACGAGCAGTACTTC; cdr3_aa: CASSRDYEQYF
j_call: TRBJ1-2; v_call: TRBV4-1; d_call: -; clone_size: -; cdr3_nt: TGCGCCAGCAGCCAAGTAGTGAACTATGGCTACACCTTC; cdr3_aa: CASSQVVNYGYTF
j_call: TRBJ2-5; v_call: TRBV7-8; d_call: -; clone_size: -; cdr3_nt: TGTGCCAGCAGCCCGACTGAACTCGCGGAGACCCAGTACTTC; cdr3_aa: CASSPTELAETQYF
j_call: TRBJ1-2; v_call: TRBV29-1; d_call: -; clone_size: -; cdr3_nt: TGCAGCGCCGTTCATTCAGGCCTCTATGGCTACACCTTC; cdr3_aa: CSAVHSGLYGYTF
j_call: TRBJ2-1; v_call: TRBV6-5; d_call: TRBD1; clone_size: -; cdr3_nt: TGTGCCAGCAGTTCTCCAGGGGGATACAATGAGCAGTTCTTC; cdr3_aa: CASSSPGGYNEQFF
j_call: TRBJ2-1; v_call: TRBV7-9; d_call: TRBD2; clone_size: -; cdr3_nt: TGTGCCAGCAGCCCGGGACTAGCGGTGGGAGAGTTCTTC; cdr3_aa: CASSPGLAVGEFF
j_call: TRBJ2-5; v_call: TRBV6-6; d_call: TRBD2; clone_size: -; cdr3_nt: TGTGCCAGTAATGATAGCGGGGGCGAGGAGACCCAGTACTTC; cdr3_aa: CASNDSGGEETQYF
j_call: TRBJ2-7; v_call: TRBV25-1; d_call: -; clone_size: -; cdr3_nt: TGTGCCAGCAGTGGATGGACAGAGTACGAGCAGTACTTC; cdr3_aa: CASSGWTEYEQYF
j_call: TRBJ1-1; v_call: TRBV14; d_call: -; clone_size: -; cdr3_nt: TGTGCCAGCAGCCCCGGGGGAGTCGAAGCTTTCTTT; cdr3_aa: CASSPGGVEAFF
j_call: TRBJ2-1; v_call: TRBV5-5; d_call: -; clone_size: -; cdr3_nt: TGTGCCAGCAGCTTGGGAGTCTACAATGAGCAGTTCTTC; cdr3_aa: CASSLGVYNEQFF
j_call: TRBJ1-5; v_call: TRBV28; d_call: -; clone_size: -; cdr3_nt: TGTGCCAGCACCACACAAATCTACATTCAGCCCCAGCATTTT; cdr3_aa: CASTTQIYIQPQHF